This TCR beta chain appears in the sequencing data of a study of CD8 T cells in ankylosing spondylitis. Findings and caveats of the study: Some motif variants had been reported before (in reactive arthritis synovial fluid and blood). A motif in TCR beta, a set of 8 or 9 highly homologous variants, appeared characteristic of ankylosing spondylitis blood. Reports say disease-linked clones showed up significantly more in matched ankylosing spondylitis synovial fluid. CD8+ by phenotype, disease-linked clones were relatively rare in peripheral blood.

This CDR3 has 17 residues. CDR1 and CDR2 (germline): MDHEN, SYDVKM. The V and J ends lost 8 bases and 0 bases respectively, with 20 bases between them. The TCR beta libraries were generated through quantitative 5'-RACE incorporating molecular barcodes. TCRdb reprocessed the 5' RACE reads via MiXCR and lists one record per CDR3 protein. This sample has some 330,000 distinct CDR3 sequences, with 6.5% to 10% found just once. This clonotype came up a few times. Antigen unknown. Sequencing input: blood, either unsorted or a sorted T cell fraction (not recorded which). V is TRBV28 and J is TRBJ1-5, with D tentatively TRBD1 (6 bases). This TCR came from a male donor with ankylosing spondylitis. CDR3 sequence reads: CASHRVLDSYSNQPQHF. CDR3 DNA: TGTGCCAGCCACAGGGTCTTAGACAGCTATAGCAATCAGCCCCAGCATTTT. The full variable domain, its missing parts supplied by reference TRBV28 and TRBJ1-5, is DVKVTQSSRYLVKRTGEKVFLECVQDMDHENMFWYRQDPGLGLRLIYFSYDVKMKEKGDIPEGYSVSREKKERFSLILESASTNQTSMYLCASHRVLDSYSNQPQHFGDGTRLSIL.